This record concerns one T cell receptor beta chain sequence. Its antigen remains unknown. The CDR3 is made up of 14 amino acids. Trimming shortened V by 7 bases and J by 4 bases, and 13 bases separated the two germline ends. CDR1 is SGHVS and CDR2 is FNYEAQ in the germline V gene. The blood sample dates from first hyperthyroidism diagnosis, preceding any ophthalmopathy symptoms. The source of the PBMCs was over 8.5 ml of fresh peripheral blood. The data derive from a study of T cells in Graves' hyperthyroidism and ophthalmopathy. TCR beta CDR3 sequences were amplified from RNA transcripts. First-round RT-PCR targeting the TCR CDR3 was performed with the HTBI primer set. TCRdb used MiXCR to reprocess the multiplex PCR reads, holding one entry per CDR3 protein. The data show more than 550,000 distinct CDR3 sequences, approximately 18% seen once. Findings and caveats of the study: Using 13 V-J features, a model discriminated ophthalmopathy from stable hyperthyroidism. Blood samples included most of the expanded thyroid clonotypes exceeding 0.001.

This receptor was identified in a woman in her forties or fifties with Graves' hyperthyroidism that later progressed to Graves' ophthalmopathy. The chain combines TRBV7-6 with TRBJ2-2; D unclear. The sample comprised blood. CDR3 DNA: TGTGCCAGCATCAGGTCGTTTGGCACCGGGGAGCTGTTTTTT. This codes for CASIRSFGTGELFF.